The clone carrying this T cell receptor (beta chain) was found a few times. Its antigen remains unknown. A 5'RACE reaction primed in the constant segment made cDNA libraries of TCR alpha and TCR beta, and these carried sample barcodes and UMIs. MiXCR, applied by TCRdb to the 5' RACE reads, yields one record per CDR3 protein. The repertoire has about 180,000 distinct CDR3 sequences, about 18% of them found once; the top ten carry approximately 4%. The CDR3 runs to 16 residues. Per germline, CDR1 MNHEY and CDR2 SVGEGT. The V and J ends lost 5 bases and 1 base respectively, with 15 bases between them. This entry belongs to a study of T-cell memory formation after mild COVID-19. Study-wide points: Those CD4+ clones that contracted were mainly in CM and EM (CD8+ ones in EMRA).

The origin of this receptor is a man between 18 and 29 years old who had mild COVID-19 (a few samples of this study predate the infection). Cell type and time point are not known. The chain couples TRBV6-2 or TRBV6-3 to TRBJ2-4, with D uncertain. Sequenced: PBMCs or a T cell subset sorted from them (not recorded which). The CDR3 spells CASSPWSVGAKNIQYF. In DNA form, the CDR3 reads TGTGCCAGCAGTCCTTGGTCTGTCGGCGCCAAAAACATTCAGTACTTC.